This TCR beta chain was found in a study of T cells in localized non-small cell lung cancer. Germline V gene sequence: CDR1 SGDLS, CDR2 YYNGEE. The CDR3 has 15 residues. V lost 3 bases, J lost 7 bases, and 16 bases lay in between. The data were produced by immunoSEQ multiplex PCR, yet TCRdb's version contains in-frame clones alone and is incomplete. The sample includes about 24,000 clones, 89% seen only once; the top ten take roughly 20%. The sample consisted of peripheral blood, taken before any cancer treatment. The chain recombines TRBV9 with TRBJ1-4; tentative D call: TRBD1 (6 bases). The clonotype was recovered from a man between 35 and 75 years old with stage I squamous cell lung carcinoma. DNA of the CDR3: TGTGCCAGCAGCGCCCAGGGGCAGTGGGGTGAAAAACTGTTTTTT. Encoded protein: CASSAQGQWGEKLFF.